This T cell receptor (beta chain) derives from a study of identical twins. The V and J ends lost 8 bases and 6 bases, in that order; junction bases with no gene match: 21. This CDR3 is 17 amino acids long. The germline CDR1 and CDR2 sequences are MDHEN and SYDVKM. TCRdb ran MiXCR on the 5' RACE reads and lists one entry per CDR3 protein. The data hold around 250,000 distinct CDR3 sequences, with approximately 8.6% observed a single time. The same sample was also used in a study of yellow fever vaccine responses in identical twins.

The sample consisted of CD8+ T cells sorted from blood. This clonotype was sampled from a woman aged 18-29 years in good health. The chain recombines TRBV28 with TRBJ2-7; 8 nucleotides agree with TRBD2. CDR3 in amino acids: CASGLIAGPPKHGEQYF. The CDR3 coding sequence is TGTGCCAGCGGATTAATAGCGGGACCACCCAAGCACGGCGAGCAGTACTTC.